This TCR beta chain was sequenced during a study of blood T cell repertoires in COVID-19. Trimming pared 8 bases from V and 4 bases from J, leaving 10 bases between. The germline V gene has CDR1 MDHEN and CDR2 SYDVKM. CDR3 size: 12 residues. Using immunoSEQ multiplex PCR, the repertoire was profiled, and TCRdb retains in-frame clones only, with some absent. The sample lists under 140,000 clones, about 70% seen once, with approximately 8% in the top ten. V usage is TRBV28 and J usage is TRBJ2-3; possibly TRBD2 for D (5 bases). Sequenced sample: peripheral blood. The clonotype was recovered from a woman between 55 and 75 years old with acute or convalescent COVID-19. In DNA, the CDR3 is TGTGCCAGCTCTCATAGCGCAGATACGCAGTATTTT. It is translated as CASSHSADTQYF. The whole variable domain, filled in from reference TRBV28 and TRBJ2-3, reads DVKVTQSSRYLVKRTGEKVFLECVQDMDHENMFWYRQDPGLGLRLIYFSYDVKMKEKGDIPEGYSVSREKKERFSLILESASTNQTSMYLCASSHSADTQYFGPGTRLTVL.